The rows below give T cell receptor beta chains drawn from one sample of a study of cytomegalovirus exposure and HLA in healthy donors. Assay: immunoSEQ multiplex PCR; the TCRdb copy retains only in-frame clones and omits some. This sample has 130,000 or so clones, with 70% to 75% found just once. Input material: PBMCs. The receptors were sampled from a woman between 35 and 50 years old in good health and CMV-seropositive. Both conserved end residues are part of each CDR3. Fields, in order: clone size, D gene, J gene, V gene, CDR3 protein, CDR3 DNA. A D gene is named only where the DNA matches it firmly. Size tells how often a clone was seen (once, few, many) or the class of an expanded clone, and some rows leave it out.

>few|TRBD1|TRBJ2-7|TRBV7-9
CASSLGGQGAQYF
TGTGCCAGCAGCTTAGGCGGACAGGGCGCGCAGTACTTC
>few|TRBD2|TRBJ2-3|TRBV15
CATSRDGASGPDTQYF
TGTGCCACCAGCAGAGATGGAGCTAGCGGCCCCGATACGCAGTATTTT
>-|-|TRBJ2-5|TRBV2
CASSEVGAQYF
TGTGCCAGCAGTGAAGTAGGGGCCCAGTACTTC
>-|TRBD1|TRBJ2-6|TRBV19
CASRARDRTTSGANVLTF
TGTGCCAGTAGGGCCCGGGACAGGACCACCTCTGGGGCCAACGTCCTGACTTTC
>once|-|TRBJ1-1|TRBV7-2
CASSLVLEAFF
TGTGCCAGCAGCTTAGTCTTAGAGGCTTTCTTT
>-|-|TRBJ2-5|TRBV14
CASSQFYNQAQETQYF
TGTGCCAGCAGCCAATTTTATAACCAGGCACAAGAGACCCAGTACTTC
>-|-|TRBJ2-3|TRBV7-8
CASSPYPTDTQYF
TGTGCCAGCAGCCCCTACCCCACAGATACGCAGTATTTT
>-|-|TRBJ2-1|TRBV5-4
CASSLARREGEQFF
TGTGCCAGCAGCTTGGCACGGCGAGAGGGCGAACAGTTCTTC
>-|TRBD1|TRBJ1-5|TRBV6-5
CASRFSFDRGQPQHF
TGTGCCAGCAGATTTTCGTTCGACAGGGGTCAGCCCCAGCATTTT
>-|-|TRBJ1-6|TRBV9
CASSVTGENSPLHF
TGTGCCAGCAGCGTGACAGGAGAGAATTCACCCCTCCACTTT
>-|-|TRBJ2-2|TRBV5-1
CASSLTGNTGELFF
TGCGCCAGCAGCTTGACAGGGAACACCGGGGAGCTGTTTTTT